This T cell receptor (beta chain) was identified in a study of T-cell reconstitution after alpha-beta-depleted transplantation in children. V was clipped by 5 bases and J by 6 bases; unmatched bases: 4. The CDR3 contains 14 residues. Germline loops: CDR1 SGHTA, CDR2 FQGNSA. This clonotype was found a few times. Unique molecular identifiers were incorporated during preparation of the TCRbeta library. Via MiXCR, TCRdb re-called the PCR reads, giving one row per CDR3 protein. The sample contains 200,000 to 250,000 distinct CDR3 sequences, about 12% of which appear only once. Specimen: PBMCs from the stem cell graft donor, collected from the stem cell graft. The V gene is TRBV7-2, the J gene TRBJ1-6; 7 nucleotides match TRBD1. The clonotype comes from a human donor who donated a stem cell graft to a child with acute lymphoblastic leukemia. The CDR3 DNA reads TGTGCCAGCAGCACACAGGGGTCTAATTCACCCCTCCACTTT. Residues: CASSTQGSNSPLHF.